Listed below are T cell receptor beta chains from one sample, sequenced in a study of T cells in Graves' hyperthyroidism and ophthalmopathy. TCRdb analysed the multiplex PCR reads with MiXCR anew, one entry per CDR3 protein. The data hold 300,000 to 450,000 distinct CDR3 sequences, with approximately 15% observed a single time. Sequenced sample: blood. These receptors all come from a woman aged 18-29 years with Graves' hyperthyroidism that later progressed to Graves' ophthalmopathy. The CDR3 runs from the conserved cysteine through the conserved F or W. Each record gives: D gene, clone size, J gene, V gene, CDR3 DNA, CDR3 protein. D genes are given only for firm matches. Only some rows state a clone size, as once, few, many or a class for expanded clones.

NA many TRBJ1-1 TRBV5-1 TGCGCCAGCAGCGATGCGCGGCAGGGAAGGAACACTGAAGCTTTCTTT CASSDARQGRNTEAFF
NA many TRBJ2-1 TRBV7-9 TGTGCCAGCAGCTTTCGTTCCGGGGGCGGAATCAATGAGCAGTTCTTC CASSFRSGGGINEQFF
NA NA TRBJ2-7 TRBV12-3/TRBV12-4 TGTGCCAGCGGTTTAGGCCCCAGGGCCAACGAGCAGTACTTC CASGLGPRANEQYF
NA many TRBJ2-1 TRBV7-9 TGTGCCAGCAGCGACTACAATGAGCAGTTCTTC CASSDYNEQFF
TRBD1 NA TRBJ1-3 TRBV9 TGTGCCAGCAGCGCCGCTGGACAGGGCTCTGGAAACACCATATATTTT CASSAAGQGSGNTIYF
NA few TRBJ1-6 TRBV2 TGTGCCAGCAGTGAAAGGGTGGGACTGAATTCACCCCTCCACTTT CASSERVGLNSPLHF
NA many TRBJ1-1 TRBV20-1 TGCAGTCTCCTACAGCTGAACACTGAAGCTTTCTTT CSLLQLNTEAFF
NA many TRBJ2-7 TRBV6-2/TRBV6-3 TGTGCCAGCAGTTACTCGGCGAAGGGGGTGCCCCACTACGAGCAGTACTTC CASSYSAKGVPHYEQYF
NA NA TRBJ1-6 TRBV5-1 TGCGCCAGCAGCTTGTCGGGCAGGGAGAATTCACCCCTCCACTTT CASSLSGRENSPLHF
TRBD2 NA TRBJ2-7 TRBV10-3 TGTGCCATCAGTGAGGTCATAGCGGGAGTCTGGTACGAGCAGTACTTC CAISEVIAGVWYEQYF
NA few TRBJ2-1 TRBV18 TGTGCCAGCTCACCAACGTTCAACCCGTACAATGAGCAGTTCTTC CASSPTFNPYNEQFF
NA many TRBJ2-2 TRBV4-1 TGCGCCAGCAGCCCCTTGGACATGGGAATCCGCACCGGGGAGCTGTTTTTT CASSPLDMGIRTGELFF
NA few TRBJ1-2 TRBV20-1 TGCAGTGCTAGAGACCCAGTTAACTATGGCTACACCTTC CSARDPVNYGYTF
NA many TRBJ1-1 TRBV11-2 TGTGCCAGCAGCTCCATCAGAAGGCCCCTTGAAGCTTTCTTT CASSSIRRPLEAFF
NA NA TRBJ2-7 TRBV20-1 TGCAGTGCTAGAGAAGGCAGGGGGGATGTCAACGAGCAGTACTTC CSAREGRGDVNEQYF
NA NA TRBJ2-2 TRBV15 TGTGCCACCAGCAGAGTAGTTGACACCGGGGAGCTGTTTTTT CATSRVVDTGELFF
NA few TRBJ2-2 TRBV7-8 TGTGCCAGCAGCTCAGGCGGGGCCCCAAACACCGGGGAGCTGTTTTTT CASSSGGAPNTGELFF
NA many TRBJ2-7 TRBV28 TGTGCCAGCAGTTTCGTCCGAGGGAGGGGGCATTCCTACGAGCAGTACTTC CASSFVRGRGHSYEQYF